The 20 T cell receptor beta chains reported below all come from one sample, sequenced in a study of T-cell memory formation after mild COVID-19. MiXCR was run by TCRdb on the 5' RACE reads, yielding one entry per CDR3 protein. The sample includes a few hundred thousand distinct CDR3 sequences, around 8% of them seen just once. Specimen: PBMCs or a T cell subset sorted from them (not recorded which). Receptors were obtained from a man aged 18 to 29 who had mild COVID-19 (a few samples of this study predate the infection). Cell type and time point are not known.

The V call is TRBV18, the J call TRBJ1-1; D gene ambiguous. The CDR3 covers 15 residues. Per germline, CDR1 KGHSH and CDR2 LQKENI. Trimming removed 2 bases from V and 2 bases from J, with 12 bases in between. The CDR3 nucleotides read TGTGCCAGCTCACCAGGGCAGGCAGGTAACACTGAAGCTTTCTTT. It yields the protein CASSPGQAGNTEAFF.

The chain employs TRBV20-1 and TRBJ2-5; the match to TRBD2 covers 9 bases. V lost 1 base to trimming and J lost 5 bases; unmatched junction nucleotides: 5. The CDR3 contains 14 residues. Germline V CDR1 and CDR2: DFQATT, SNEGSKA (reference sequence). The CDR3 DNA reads TGCAGTGCTAGAGTAACAGCGGGGGGTGAGACCCAGTACTTC. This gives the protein CSARVTAGGETQYF.

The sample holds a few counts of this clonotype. For the CDR3, the DNA is TGCGCCAGCAGCTTACGAGCCGCACAGGGGGCAAGGGACGAGCAGTACTTC. Translated, it gives CASSLRAAQGARDEQYF. The chain combines TRBV5-1 with TRBJ2-7, with 9 bases matching TRBD1. The CDR3 consists of 17 residues. Germline CDR1 SGHRS, CDR2 YFSETQ. After removal of 2 bases from V and 5 bases from J, the junction contained 14 bases not matched to a gene.

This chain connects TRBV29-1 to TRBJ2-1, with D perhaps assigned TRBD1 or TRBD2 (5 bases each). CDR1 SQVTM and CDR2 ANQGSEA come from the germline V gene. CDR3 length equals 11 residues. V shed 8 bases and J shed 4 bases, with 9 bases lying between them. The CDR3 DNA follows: TGCAGCCACGAGGGGTACAATGAGCAGTTCTTC. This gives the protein CSHEGYNEQFF.

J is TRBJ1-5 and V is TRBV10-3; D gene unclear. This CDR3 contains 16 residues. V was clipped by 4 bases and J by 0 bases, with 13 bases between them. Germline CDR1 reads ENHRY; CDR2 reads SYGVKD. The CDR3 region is CAISANARNSNQPQHF. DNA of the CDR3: TGTGCCATCAGTGCGAACGCGCGGAATAGCAATCAGCCCCAGCATTTT.

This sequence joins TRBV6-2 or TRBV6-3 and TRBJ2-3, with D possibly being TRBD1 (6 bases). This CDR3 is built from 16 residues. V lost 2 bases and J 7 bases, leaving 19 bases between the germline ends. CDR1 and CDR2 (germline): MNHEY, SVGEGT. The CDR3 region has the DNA TGTGCCAGCAGTTACAGTATCACCGTAAGGGGGAATACGCAGTATTTT. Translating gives CASSYSITVRGNTQYF.

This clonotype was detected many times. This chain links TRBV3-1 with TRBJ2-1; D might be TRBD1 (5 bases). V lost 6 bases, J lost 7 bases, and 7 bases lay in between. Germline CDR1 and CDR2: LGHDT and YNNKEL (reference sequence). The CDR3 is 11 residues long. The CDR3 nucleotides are TGTGCCAGCAGTCAGGGAAATGAGCAGTTCTTC. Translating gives CASSQGNEQFF.

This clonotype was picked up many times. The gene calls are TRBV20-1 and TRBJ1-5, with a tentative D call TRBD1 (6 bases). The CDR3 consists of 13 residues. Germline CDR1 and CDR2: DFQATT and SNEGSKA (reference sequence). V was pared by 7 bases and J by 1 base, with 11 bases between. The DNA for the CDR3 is TGCAGTGTACAGGGAGTCAGCAATCAGCCCCAGCATTTT. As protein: CSVQGVSNQPQHF.

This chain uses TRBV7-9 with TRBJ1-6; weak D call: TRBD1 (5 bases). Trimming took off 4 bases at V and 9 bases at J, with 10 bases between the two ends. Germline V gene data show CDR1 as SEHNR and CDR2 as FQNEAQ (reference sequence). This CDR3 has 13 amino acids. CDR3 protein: CASSSPGLSPLHF. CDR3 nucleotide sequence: TGTGCCAGCAGCTCCCCAGGGCTTTCACCCCTCCACTTT.

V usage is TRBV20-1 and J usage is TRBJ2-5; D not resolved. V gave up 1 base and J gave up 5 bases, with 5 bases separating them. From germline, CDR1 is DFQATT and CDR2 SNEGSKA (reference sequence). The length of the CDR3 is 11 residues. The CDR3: CSARAVETQYF. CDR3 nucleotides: TGCAGTGCTAGAGCCGTGGAGACCCAGTACTTC.

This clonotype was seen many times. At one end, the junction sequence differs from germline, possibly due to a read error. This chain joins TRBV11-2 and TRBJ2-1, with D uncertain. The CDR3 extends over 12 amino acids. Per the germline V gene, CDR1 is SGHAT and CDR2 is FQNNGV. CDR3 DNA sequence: TGTGCCAGCAGCGGCCGGGTCCTGCAGACAATCTTC. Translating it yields CASSGRVLQTIF.

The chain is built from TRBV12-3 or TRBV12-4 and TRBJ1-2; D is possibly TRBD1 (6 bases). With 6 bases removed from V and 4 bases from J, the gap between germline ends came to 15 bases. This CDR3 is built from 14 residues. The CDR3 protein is CASSQNRAGYGYTF. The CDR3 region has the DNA TGTGCCAGCAGCCAAAACAGGGCTGGCTATGGCTACACCTTC.

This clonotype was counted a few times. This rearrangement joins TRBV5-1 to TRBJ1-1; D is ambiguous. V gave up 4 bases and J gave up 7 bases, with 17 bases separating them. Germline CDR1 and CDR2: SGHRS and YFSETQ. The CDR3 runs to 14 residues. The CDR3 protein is CASSRSNSEVEAFF. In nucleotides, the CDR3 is TGCGCCAGCAGCCGAAGTAACTCGGAGGTTGAAGCTTTCTTT. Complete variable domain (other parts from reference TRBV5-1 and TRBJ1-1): KAGVTQTPRYLIKTRGQQVTLSCSPISGHRSVSWYQQTPGQGLQFLFEYFSETQRNKGNFPGRFSGRQFSNSRSEMNVSTLELGDSALYLCASSRSNSEVEAFFGQGTRLTVV.

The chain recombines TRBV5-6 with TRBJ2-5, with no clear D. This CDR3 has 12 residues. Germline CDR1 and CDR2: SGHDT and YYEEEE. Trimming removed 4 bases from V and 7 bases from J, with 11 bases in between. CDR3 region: CASSPTAGTQYF. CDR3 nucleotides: TGTGCCAGCAGCCCAACGGCCGGGACCCAGTACTTC.

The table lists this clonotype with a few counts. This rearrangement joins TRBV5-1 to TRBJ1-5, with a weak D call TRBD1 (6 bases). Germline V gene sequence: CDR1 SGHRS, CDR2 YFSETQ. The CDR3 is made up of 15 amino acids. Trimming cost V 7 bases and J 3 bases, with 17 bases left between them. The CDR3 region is CASRRGFDINQPQHF. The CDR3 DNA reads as TGCGCCAGCCGCAGGGGATTCGACATCAATCAGCCCCAGCATTTT.

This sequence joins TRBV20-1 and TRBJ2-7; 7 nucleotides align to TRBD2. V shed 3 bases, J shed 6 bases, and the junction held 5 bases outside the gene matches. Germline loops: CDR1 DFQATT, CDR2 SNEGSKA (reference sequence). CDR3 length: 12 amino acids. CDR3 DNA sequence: TGCAGTGCTAGGTTGGCGGGGGTCGAGCAGTACGTC. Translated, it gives CSARLAGVEQYV.

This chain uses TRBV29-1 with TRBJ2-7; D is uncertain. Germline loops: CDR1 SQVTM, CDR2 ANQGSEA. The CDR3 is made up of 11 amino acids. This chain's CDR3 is CREDGSYEQYF. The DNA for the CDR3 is TGCAGAGAGGACGGGTCCTACGAGCAGTACTTC.

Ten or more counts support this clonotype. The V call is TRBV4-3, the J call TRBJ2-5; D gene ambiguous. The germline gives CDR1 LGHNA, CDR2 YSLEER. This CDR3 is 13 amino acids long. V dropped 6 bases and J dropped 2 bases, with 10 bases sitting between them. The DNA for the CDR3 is TGCGCCAGCAGTCTAACCGCTCAAGAGACCCAGTACTTC. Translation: CASSLTAQETQYF.

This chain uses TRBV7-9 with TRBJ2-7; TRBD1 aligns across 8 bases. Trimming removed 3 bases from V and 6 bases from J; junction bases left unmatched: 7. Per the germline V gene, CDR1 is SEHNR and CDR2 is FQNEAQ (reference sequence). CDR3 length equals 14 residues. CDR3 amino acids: CASSLGQDFFEQYF. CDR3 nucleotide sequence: TGTGCCAGCAGCTTGGGACAGGACTTCTTCGAGCAGTACTTC.

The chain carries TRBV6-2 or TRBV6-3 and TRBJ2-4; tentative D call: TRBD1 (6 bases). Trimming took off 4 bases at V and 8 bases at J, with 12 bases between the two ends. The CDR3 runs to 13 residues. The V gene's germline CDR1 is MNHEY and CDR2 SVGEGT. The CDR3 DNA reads TGTGCCAGCAGTTTAACAGGGCTGGACATTCAGTACTTC. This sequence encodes CASSLTGLDIQYF.